A single sample is the source of the 14 T cell receptor beta chains below, sequenced in a study of blood T cell repertoires in COVID-19. Method: immunoSEQ multiplex PCR; TCRdb's copy keeps in-frame clones and lacks some. The sample carries more than 60,000 clones, 84% recorded once. The sample comprised peripheral blood. Receptors originate from a man between 50 and 59 years old with acute or convalescent COVID-19.

The chain is built from TRBV4-3 and TRBJ1-4, with 7 bases identical to TRBD1. This CDR3 has 18 amino acids. Germline loops: CDR1 LGHNA, CDR2 YSLEER. V shed 3 bases and J 8 bases; nucleotides not matched to a gene: 18. The CDR3 DNA reads TGCGCCAGCAGCCAGGGCCCGGGACAGCTTTCAAGGGGCGAAAAACTGTTTTTT. This translates into CASSQGPGQLSRGEKLFF.

This chain joins TRBV29-1 and TRBJ2-1, with D perhaps matching TRBD1 (6 bases). The V and J ends lost 7 bases and 5 bases respectively, with 9 bases between them. The CDR3 has 11 amino acids. From germline, CDR1 is SQVTM and CDR2 ANQGSEA. The CDR3 protein is CSGYRDNEQFF. The DNA for the CDR3 is TGCAGCGGCTACAGGGACAATGAGCAGTTCTTC.

In this sample, this clone turned up once. The V call is TRBV5-1, the J call TRBJ2-3, with D perhaps matching TRBD1 (5 bases). The CDR3 has 14 amino acids. Germline CDR1 and CDR2: SGHRS and YFSETQ. V dropped 4 bases and J dropped 4 bases, with 13 bases sitting between them. The CDR3 protein is CASSIPQGADTQYF. The CDR3 coding sequence is TGCGCCAGCAGCATACCTCAGGGCGCAGATACGCAGTATTTT.

The genes are TRBV4-1 and TRBJ1-2; 9 bases map to TRBD1. The CDR3 has 16 residues. V gave up 5 bases and J gave up 0 bases; unmatched junction bases: 7. Germline loops: CDR1 MGHRA, CDR2 YSYEKL. Here the CDR3 DNA reads TGCGCCAGCAGCAATATTCGACAGGGGGCTAACTATGGCTACACCTTC. Translated: CASSNIRQGANYGYTF.

The rearrangement links TRBV28 to TRBJ1-2; 10 bases are shared with TRBD1. The CDR3 contains 14 residues. The V gene end was trimmed by 6 bases and the J gene end by 4 bases; junction bases not matched to a gene: 5. Germline V gives CDR1 MDHEN, CDR2 SYDVKM. CDR3 DNA: TGTGCCAGCAGCCTGACAGGGGGCGCCTATGGCTACACCTTC. Its translation is CASSLTGGAYGYTF.

This chain links TRBV30 with TRBJ2-7; possibly TRBD2 for D (5 bases). Trimming took off 1 base at V and 2 bases at J, with 9 bases between the two ends. The CDR3 loop spans 13 amino acids. Germline CDR1 reads GTSNPN; CDR2 reads SVGIG (reference sequence). The CDR3 bases are TGTGCCTGGAGTGACAGCGGCCCCTACGAGCAGTACTTC. Protein: CAWSDSGPYEQYF. Combining the CDR3 with reference TRBV30 and TRBJ2-7 gives the whole variable domain SQTIHQWPATLVQPVGSPLSLECTVEGTSNPNLYWYRQAAGRGLQLLFYSVGIGQISSEVPQNLSASRPQDRQFILSSKKLLLSDSGFYLCAWSDSGPYEQYFGPGTRLTVT.

The rearrangement links TRBV9 to TRBJ2-1, with 12 bases that match TRBD2. The germline V gene encodes CDR1 SGDLS and CDR2 YYNGEE. V lost 4 bases and J lost 8; bases outside the gene matches: 7. The CDR3 runs to 15 residues. CDR3 bases: TGTGCCAGCAGCTCCTCTAGCGGGAGGGGCGATGAGCAGTTCTTC. Encoded protein: CASSSSSGRGDEQFF. Filled out from reference TRBV9 and TRBJ2-1, the complete variable domain reads DSGVTQTPKHLITATGQRVTLRCSPRSGDLSVYWYQQSLDQGLQFLIQYYNGEERAKGNILERFSAQQFPDLHSELNLSSLELGDSALYFCASSSSSGRGDEQFFGPGTRLTVL.

The V and J genes are TRBV6-5 and TRBJ1-2; D not resolved. This CDR3 region has 11 residues. V gave up 6 bases and J gave up 7 bases, with 9 bases separating them. CDR1 is MNHEY, CDR2 SVGAGI, per germline. CDR3 in amino acids: CASRLAGGYTF. DNA for the CDR3: TGTGCCAGCAGGCTCGCGGGTGGCTACACCTTC.

In this sample, this clone turned up once. V and J are TRBV6-5 and TRBJ1-5, with TRBD1 as a possible D gene (5 bases). The germline gives CDR1 MNHEY, CDR2 SVGAGI. Trimming removed 0 bases from V and 4 bases from J, with 10 bases in between. The CDR3 is made up of 15 amino acids. CDR3 nucleotide sequence: TGTGCCAGCAGTTACTCGTTCGGGGGGAATCAGCCCCAGCATTTT. Translated, it gives CASSYSFGGNQPQHF.

This clone was seen repeatedly, ten times or more. J is TRBJ1-1 and V is TRBV19; TRBD1 matches 10 bases. Per the germline V gene, CDR1 is LNHDA and CDR2 is SQIVND (reference sequence). V was pared by 4 bases and J by 0 bases, with 5 bases of the junction left unmatched. CDR3 length: 16 residues. The CDR3 DNA is TGTGCCAGTAGTACCCTGGACAGGGGGTTGAACACTGAAGCTTTCTTT. This sequence encodes CASSTLDRGLNTEAFF.

The chain joins TRBV7-2 to TRBJ2-7; D unclear. Germline CDR1 and CDR2: SGHTA and FQGNSA. Trimming stripped 6 bases from V and 2 bases from J, with 8 bases between. The CDR3 loop spans 12 amino acids. This chain's CDR3 is CASSSVPYEQYF. CDR3 DNA sequence: TGTGCCAGCAGTTCGGTTCCCTACGAGCAGTACTTC.

The rearrangement uses TRBV18 and TRBJ1-5, with D tentatively TRBD1 (5 bases). The germline CDR1 and CDR2 sequences are KGHSH and LQKENI. V lost 3 bases and J 2 bases, leaving 20 bases between the germline ends. The CDR3 totals 18 residues. The CDR3 is CASSPFSYTDKGNQPQHF. CDR3 coding DNA: TGTGCCAGCTCACCGTTCTCATACACGGACAAGGGCAATCAGCCCCAGCATTTT.

V gene TRBV29-1 combines with J gene TRBJ2-1; the D gene is possibly TRBD1 (5 bases). The germline gives CDR1 SQVTM, CDR2 ANQGSEA. The CDR3 is 12 amino acids. The ends were cut back, 6 bases at V and 4 bases at J, with 10 bases in the middle. DNA of the CDR3: TGCAGCGTATCCAGGGAATACAATGAGCAGTTCTTC. The encoded protein is CSVSREYNEQFF.

V is TRBV5-4 and J is TRBJ2-7; TRBD1 matches at 7 bases. The CDR3 loop spans 14 amino acids. The germline V gene encodes CDR1 SGHNT and CDR2 YYREEE (reference sequence). With 3 bases clipped from V and 2 bases from J, the junction kept 5 bases outside the gene matches. The CDR3 DNA sequence: TGTGCCAGCAGCTCGCCGGGACAGCCCTACGAGCAGTACTTC. The encoded protein is CASSSPGQPYEQYF.